This T cell receptor (beta chain) was captured by sequencing in a study of CD8 T cells in Susac syndrome (dated by TCRdb to between 2017 and 2020). As for the study more broadly: Whether CD8+ T cell activation and differentiation in Susac syndrome was antigen driven was tested using repertoire sequencing. Clonality of the CD8+ T cell repertoire was compared between roughly 13 healthy donors, approximately 14 Susac syndrome patients and around 15 multiple sclerosis patients. General study outcomes and caveats: The number of individuals in the TCR sequencing and HLA analysis was recognized as being relatively small.

RNA was extracted using the RNeasy kit, and roughly 0.5 to 1 microgram was reverse transcribed with random hexamers. TCR beta CDR3 regions were amplified with the immunoSEQ multiplex PCR assay covering 54 Vbeta and 13 Jbeta segments. PCR amplification bias was corrected using a synthetic template baseline for primer optimization and computational correction. As for the original processing: Reads were assigned to V, D and J genes according to IMGT and analyzed in immunoSEQ Analyzer, with only productive sequences retained. Clonality was calculated as one minus the Shannon entropy normalized by log2 of the number of productive unique sequences. For each patient and control, public and private clones were evaluated among the 100 most prevalent clones. Susac-specific clones were defined as absent from healthy and MS cohorts, around 970 published viral clones and other ImmuneACCESS disease sequences. TCRdb ran its own pipeline on the public reads, namely fastp trimming at Q25 and MiXCR clone calling, and kept in-frame beta chains. Every entry covers one CDR3 protein and lists the most common genes and DNA from its rows. The V and J calls and clone size are TCRdb's, not the authors'. Across this sample there are 160,000 or so distinct CDR3 sequences, with roughly 94% seen only once. The ten top clones hold more than 0.2% of the sample.

Peripheral blood CD8+ and CD4+ T cells from healthy donors, Susac syndrome patients and multiple sclerosis patients were profiled using high-throughput TCR beta sequencing. The multiple sclerosis controls were treatment-naive patients whose relapsing-remitting disease, either stable or active, fulfilled the revised McDonald criteria. Bulk CD8+ and CD4+ T cells were purified magnetically by negative isolation, whereas CD8+ TEMRA cells were enriched by FACS. Blood was collected in EDTA tubes and processed within 24 hours, with PBMCs isolated through density gradient centrifugation. PBMCs intended for TCR sequencing were frozen in liquid nitrogen and were later thawed in a 37 degrees C water bath. The sorted or isolated CD4+, CD8+ and CD8+ TEMRA cells reached a purity of at least 90%. With respect to this clonotype: Its binding antigen is unknown. Base qualities are not provided; no much larger clone lies one nucleotide away.

CDR1 is given as LGHNA and CDR2 as YSLEER, both from the germline V gene. The CDR3 runs 15 amino acids, cysteine and phenylalanine included. Here the CDR3 DNA is all that survives: 45 bases in frame from base 1. Deletion took 4 bases off V and 0 bases off J, with a span of 13 bases between the germline ends. The sequence is built from TRBV4-3 and TRBJ2-7; the D gene is unclear. The sequence was obtained from a human donor with multiple sclerosis. Sequenced: CD8+ T cells from PBMCs. The DNA reads TGCGCCAGCAGCCTCTCTCACGGATCCTCCTACGAGCAGTACTTC. This gives the protein CASSLSHGSSYEQYF.